Listed here is a single T cell receptor beta chain. Its antigen is currently not known. Per-base qualities were not stored, and no clone one base away is much larger. This specimen's time point label, interpreted: cells obtained before transplantation from donor or recipient. CD3+CD4+ and CD3+CD8+ populations were FACS-sorted from unstimulated pre-transplant donor and recipient cells taken from spleen or lymph nodes. This sample was taken from a study of graft-versus-host responses after intestinal transplantation (TCRdb year 2021). Broadly, across the study: The transplants that recipients got were multivisceral, liver-intestinal, or isolated intestinal. Every recipient was given anti-thymocyte globulin induction, followed by 2 to 3 years of maintenance tacrolimus and steroids. Bulk TCR-beta CDR3 sequencing was used to track graft-versus-host and host-versus-graft alloreactive T cell clones in the graft, circulation and bone marrow after intestinal transplantation. Alloreactive clones were identified by sequencing pre-transplant mixed lymphocyte reaction products and comparing them with unstimulated pre-transplant donor and recipient T cells. A cohort of under 30 intestinal transplant recipients, including one retransplant, was enrolled, and a few patients lacking pretransplant specimens were excluded. Donor T cell macrochimerism was defined as a peak of at least 4% donor T cells among recipient peripheral blood mononuclear cells. Samples from three later patients were sequenced in-house on an Illumina MiSeq with MiXCR processing rather than by the commercial service.

From the cysteine through the phenylalanine, the CDR3 covers 14 amino acids. This entry keeps only the CDR3 DNA: 42 bases, framed from base 1. V gives up 5 bases and J gives up 3 bases, and the segment between their germline ends measures 13 bases. The germline V gene gives CDR1 as SQVTM and CDR2 as ANQGSEA. The method was the immunoSEQ multiplex PCR assay. For most patients, genomic DNA was isolated with the Qiagen DNeasy Blood and Tissue Kit and shipped frozen to Adaptive Biotechnologies for TCR sequencing. Adaptive Biotechnologies carried out high-throughput TCR-beta CDR3 sequencing of genomic DNA for most patients. As for how the authors treated the data: TCR sequencing data for over 15 patients were retrieved from Adaptive's ImmunoSEQ software; a few other patients were processed with MiXCR and VDJtools. To correct CD4 versus CD8 sorting errors, any sequence found in both subsets at a frequency ratio below 5:1 was removed. CDR3 nucleotide sequences shared between donor and recipient were removed because their origin could not be assigned. To be classed as alloreactive, a clone needed at least 2-fold expansion over unstimulated cells and a minimum CFSE-low frequency of 0.002% (template counts) or 0.001% (read counts). A clone was considered mappable if detected in the sequenced pre-transplant spleen, lymph node, or MLR CFSE-low populations of the donor or recipient. Cumulative frequency of alloreactive clones was calculated as a percentage of all sequences weighted by copy number. TCRdb provides this immuneACCESS table in a form limited to in-frame rearrangements. Some clones are lacking; in checked studies, under half of them reflect an unresolved V gene, and why the rest are absent is not known. V, J and clone size reflect that table, while D and trimming were determined from the DNA. A total of roughly 100,000 clones appear in this sample, roughly 93% of them only once. The ten largest clones represent around 1% of the sample.

Points the paper makes about the study in general: The relatively low number and heterogeneity of intestinal transplant patients limited the conclusions. Early after transplant, declines in HvG clones were associated with peak levels of circulating GvH clones. GvH clones were detected in recipient bone marrow, and some of these GvH clones were observed earlier in ileal mucosa or blood, consistent with an intestinal mucosal origin. Patients with donor T cell macrochimerism had high GvH to HvG T cell clonal ratios in their allografts.

The chain is assembled from TRBV29-1 and TRBJ1-4; no D gene can be assigned with confidence. This sequence was found in a human donor who received an intestinal transplant. This specimen was unstimulated CD8+ T cells sorted from spleen or lymph node cells, taken before intestinal transplant. The nucleotide sequence is given as TGCAGCGTTAGGAAGGATTCGGCTAATGAAAAACTGTTTTTT. Its translation is CSVRKDSANEKLFF. The variable domain in full, with residues beyond the CDR3 obtained from the reference TRBV29-1 and TRBJ1-4 genes, is SAVISQKPSRDICQRGTSLTIQCQVDSQVTMMFWYRQQPGQSLTLIATANQGSEATYESGFVIDKFPISRPNLTFSTLTVSNMSPEDSSIYLCSVRKDSANEKLFFGSGTQLSVL.